A selection of T cell receptor beta chains follows, all from one sample in a study of T cell responses to AZD1222 COVID-19 vaccine. Assay: immunoSEQ multiplex PCR; the TCRdb copy retains only in-frame clones and omits some. The sample consists of some 150,000 clones, roughly four fifths of them appearing once. The sample was peripheral blood, taken on day 0 of MenACWY control vaccination. These receptor sequences come from an adult in good health. Each CDR3 is given with its conserved first and last residue.

>TRBJ1-6|TRBV6-5
CASSYEVNSPLHF
>TRBJ2-5|TRBV7-2
CASSLARGQETQYF
>TRBJ2-2|TRBV7-3
CASSPPGTGELFF
>TRBJ1-5|TRBV3-1/TRBV3-2
CASSGSRNQPQHF
>TRBJ1-1|TRBV28
CASSPPGWVEAFF
>TRBJ2-2|TRBV5-4
CASSPWGANTGELFF
>TRBJ2-2|TRBV13
CASSPTDDRNTGELFF
>TRBJ1-2|TRBV6-1
CASSGLGQGRLGGYTF
>TRBJ2-1|TRBV14
CASSQVVGSSYNEQFF
>TRBJ1-2|TRBV12-3/TRBV12-4
CASSLDRYYGYTF
>TRBJ2-1|TRBV11-3
CASSLETTSGEYFSYNEQFF
>TRBJ1-5|TRBV5-1
CASSLDVGYQPQHF
>TRBJ1-3|TRBV15
CATSRDTEGNTIYF
>TRBJ2-2|TRBV4-2
CASSQDLRGVGKTGELFF
>TRBJ1-6|TRBV11-2
CASSAYRVDSPLHF
>TRBJ2-3|TRBV12-5
CASGYRQGPPDTQYF
>TRBJ1-4|TRBV30
CAWSPWTGESEKLFF
>TRBJ1-5|TRBV7-9
CASSLQDPVGRSQPQHF
>TRBJ1-2|TRBV20-1
CSAPGVGGYTF
>TRBJ1-5|TRBV12-3/TRBV12-4
CASSPPGNQPQHF
>TRBJ1-2|TRBV7-9
CASSLAAGQGYGYTF
>TRBJ2-1|TRBV6-4
CASSDSMGINEQFF
>TRBJ1-5|TRBV13
CASSLGAEAQHF
>TRBJ2-2|TRBV11-3
CASSLEDGANTGELFF
>TRBJ2-3|TRBV7-3
CASSEAGTSTDTQYF
>TRBJ2-3|TRBV5-6
CASSPSNPDTQYF
>TRBJ2-7|TRBV5-4
CASSPTGGGYEQYF
>TRBJ1-5|TRBV6-1
CASSEPQGAIPRQPQHF
>TRBJ2-7|TRBV9
CASSPKRPPSSYEQYF